Below, 7 T cell receptor beta chains from the same sample are listed, as sequenced in a study of OX40 agonist ivuxolimab in advanced cancers. Profiled with immunoSEQ multiplex PCR; TCRdb holds only in-frame clones, not every one. The sample shows fewer than 30,000 clones, about 83% of them seen only once. The material sequenced was CD4+ or CD8+ T cells sorted from blood, taken in a trial of the OX40 agonist ivuxolimab. The receptors come from an adult with an advanced solid tumor such as melanoma, head and neck, liver or kidney cancer.

The chain links TRBV7-9 to TRBJ2-7; D ambiguous. CDR1 is SEHNR, CDR2 FQNEAQ, per germline (reference sequence). This CDR3 spans 12 amino acids. V dropped 5 bases and J dropped 2 bases, with 7 bases sitting between them. CDR3 amino acids: CASSPNAYEQYF. The CDR3 DNA is TGTGCCAGCAGCCCCAACGCCTACGAGCAGTACTTC.

J is TRBJ1-1 and V is TRBV7-6; D is uncertain. The V and J ends lost 3 bases and 4 bases respectively, with 6 bases between them. CDR3 length equals 12 residues. Germline loops: CDR1 SGHVS, CDR2 FNYEAQ. The CDR3 DNA reads as TGTGCCAGCAGCTTCCCGGTCACTGAAGCTTTCTTT. This sequence encodes CASSFPVTEAFF.

The genes are TRBV14 and TRBJ2-7; D gene ambiguous. V shed 4 bases and J shed 3 bases, with 7 bases lying between them. The CDR3 contains 12 residues. From germline, CDR1 is SGHDN and CDR2 FVKESK. The CDR3 loop is CASSPAHYEQYF. CDR3 sequence (DNA): TGTGCCAGCAGCCCGGCCCACTACGAGCAGTACTTC.

The rearrangement joins TRBV19 to TRBJ1-6, with no clear D. The CDR3 extends over 13 amino acids. The V end was cut by 5 bases, the J end by 9 bases, with 11 bases between. Germline CDR1 is LNHDA and CDR2 is SQIVND (reference sequence). The CDR3 DNA reads as TGTGCCAGTAGTGACGCAGGCGGTTCACCCCTCCACTTT. Translated: CASSDAGGSPLHF. Combining the CDR3 with reference TRBV19 and TRBJ1-6 gives the whole variable domain DGGITQSPKYLFRKEGQNVTLSCEQNLNHDAMYWYRQDPGQGLRLIYYSQIVNDFQKGDIAEGYSVSREKKESFPLTVTSAQKNPTAFYLCASSDAGGSPLHFGNGTRLTVT.

The rearrangement uses TRBV9 and TRBJ2-5; D is unresolved. Germline CDR1 reads SGDLS; CDR2 reads YYNGEE. The CDR3 loop spans 12 amino acids. The V gene lost 3 bases and the J gene lost 5 bases, with 8 bases spanning the gap. CDR3 nucleotide sequence: TGTGCCAGCAGCGGACCCGGGGAGACCCAGTACTTC. Amino acids: CASSGPGETQYF.

This clone was picked up one time. This chain connects TRBV6-5 to TRBJ1-2; 7 nucleotides agree with TRBD1. This CDR3 is 15 amino acids long. With 4 bases clipped from V and 4 bases from J, the junction kept 9 bases outside the gene matches. Germline CDR1 reads MNHEY; CDR2 reads SVGAGI. CDR3 bases: TGTGCCAGCAGTTTAGGACAGGTTATTTTCTATGGCTACACCTTC. It encodes CASSLGQVIFYGYTF.

Concerning this clone itself: One end of the junction varies from germline; a read error may be responsible. The chain combines TRBV7-2 with TRBJ2-1; D possibly matches TRBD1 or TRBD2 (5 bases each). CDR1 is SGHTA, CDR2 FQGNSA, per germline. This CDR3 is 11 amino acids long. The CDR3 coding sequence is TGTGCCAGCAGCTCCGCCAGGGACCCAATCTTC. This sequence encodes CASSSARDPIF.